This T cell receptor beta chain was retrieved from a study of T cell responses to AZD1222 COVID-19 vaccine. The study, taken as a whole, reports: CD4 TCRs covered the whole spike, strongest at regions 160-218 and 743-854.

As to this clone: Its specificity is unknown.

Only in-frame clones appear in the TCRdb table, and some are missing; sequencing was by immunoSEQ multiplex PCR. The sample carries roughly 70,000 clones, around 80% recorded once. Trimming cost V 5 bases and J 5 bases, with 12 bases left between them. Germline V CDR1 and CDR2: ENHRY, SYGVKD. The CDR3 consists of 13 residues. The clonotype originates from an adult who received the AZD1222 COVID-19 vaccine. This chain links TRBV10-3 with TRBJ2-5; D possibly uses TRBD1 or TRBD2 (5 bases each). The sequencing here drew on peripheral blood, taken 28 days after the second AZD1222 dose. The CDR3 DNA is TGTGCCATCAGTCTGGGGGTCCGCGAGACCCAGTACTTC. Translating gives CAISLGVRETQYF.